The 22 T cell receptor beta chains below all came from one sample that was sequenced in a study of CD8 T cells in ankylosing spondylitis. Overall study findings and caveats: Seven to nine highly homologous variants formed a TCR beta motif that appeared characteristic of ankylosing spondylitis blood.

For these receptors, no antigen is known. TCRdb independently ran MiXCR on the 5' RACE reads; one entry per CDR3 protein. The sample consists of 400,000 or so distinct CDR3 sequences, roughly a quarter of them appearing once. The sequenced material came from blood, either unsorted or a sorted T cell fraction (not recorded which). These receptors were collected from a male donor with ankylosing spondylitis.

The table lists this clonotype with a few counts. The chain is built from TRBV7-9 and TRBJ2-1, with 7 nucleotides matching TRBD2. J lost 10 bases, V lost 1 base, and 7 bases had no gene match. Per germline, CDR1 SEHNR and CDR2 FQNEAQ (reference sequence). This CDR3 spans 14 amino acids. CDR3 loop: CASSLDWSSGEQFF. CDR3 nucleotides: TGTGCCAGCAGCTTAGACTGGTCTAGCGGAGAGCAGTTCTTC.

The chain joins TRBV15 to TRBJ2-1, with a tentative D call TRBD2 (6 bases). This CDR3 spans 15 amino acids. Germline lookup yields CDR1 LNHNV and CDR2 YYDKDF (reference sequence). Between the trimmed V and J ends, which lost 1 base and 8 bases, there was a span of 15 bases. The CDR3 sequence: CATSRGGATSYEQFF. As DNA, the CDR3 is TGTGCCACCAGCAGAGGAGGAGCTACTAGCTATGAGCAGTTCTTC. The full variable domain, its missing parts supplied by reference TRBV15 and TRBJ2-1, is DAMVIQNPRYQVTQFGKPVTLSCSQTLNHNVMYWYQQKSSQAPKLLFHYYDKDFNNEADTPDNFQSRRPNTSFCFLDIRSPGLGDTAMYLCATSRGGATSYEQFFGPGTRLTVL.

The gene calls are TRBV6-2 or TRBV6-3 and TRBJ2-7; TRBD2 might be the D (7 bases). Trimming took off 4 bases at V and 8 bases at J, with 27 bases between the two ends. This CDR3 comprises 17 residues. CDR1 is MNHEY, CDR2 SVGEGT, per germline. The CDR3 sequence is CASSSRLGGRVSSKQYV. The CDR3 DNA reads as TGTGCCAGCAGTTCGCGCCTGGGGGGGCGAGTTTCAAGTAAGCAGTACGTC.

This clonotype was seen at least ten times. This chain links TRBV3-1 with TRBJ2-1, with 14 bases matching TRBD2. V lost 4 bases to trimming and J lost 5 bases; unmatched junction nucleotides: 4. This CDR3 is built from 16 residues. Looked up from germline, CDR1 is LGHDT and CDR2 is YNNKEL (reference sequence). The CDR3 loop is CASSRGLAGVNNEQFF. Written as DNA, the CDR3 is TGTGCCAGCAGCCGGGGACTAGCGGGAGTTAACAATGAGCAGTTCTTC.

The chain recombines TRBV20-1 with TRBJ1-1; D gene uncertain. The germline gives CDR1 DFQATT, CDR2 SNEGSKA (reference sequence). This CDR3 has 12 amino acids. Trimming shortened V by 6 bases and J by 0 bases, and 8 bases separated the two germline ends. CDR3 DNA: TGCAGTGCCATTAAAATGAACACTGAAGCTTTCTTT. Translated, it gives CSAIKMNTEAFF.

This clonotype was recorded a few times. The rearrangement links TRBV30 to TRBJ2-3; no clear D gene. Trimming took off 3 bases at V and 2 bases at J, with 6 bases between the two ends. Germline V gene data show CDR1 as GTSNPN and CDR2 as SVGIG (reference sequence). The CDR3 spans 12 residues. Written as DNA, the CDR3 is TGTGCCTGGAGCCCCGACACAGATACGCAGTATTTT. It is translated as CAWSPDTDTQYF.

V is TRBV14 and J is TRBJ2-3; 10 bases match TRBD2. The V gene end was trimmed by 3 bases and the J gene end by 4 bases; junction bases not matched to a gene: 7. The CDR3 is 16 residues long. CDR1 is SGHDN, CDR2 FVKESK, per germline. DNA for the CDR3: TGTGCCAGCAGCCAGCTAGCGGGAGTCCACGCAGATACGCAGTATTTT. Amino acid sequence: CASSQLAGVHADTQYF.

This clonotype has ten or more counts. The V call is TRBV2, the J call TRBJ1-1; D gene uncertain. V lost 7 bases and J lost 1, with 10 bases in between. The CDR3 sequence is 13 residues long. Looked up from germline, CDR1 is SNHLY and CDR2 is FYNNEI. CDR3 bases: TGTGCCAGCATCGAGCAGACGAACACTGAAGCTTTCTTT. This gives the protein CASIEQTNTEAFF.

This clonotype was detected many times. This chain uses TRBV9 with TRBJ2-2; perhaps TRBD1 as D (5 bases). The length of the CDR3 is 14 residues. Between the trimmed V and J ends, which lost 4 bases and 5 bases, there was a span of 12 bases. The V gene's germline CDR1 is SGDLS and CDR2 YYNGEE. The CDR3 loop reads CASSSIGVTGELFF. Here the CDR3 DNA reads TGTGCCAGCAGCTCCATAGGGGTTACCGGGGAGCTGTTTTTT.

V is TRBV5-1 and J is TRBJ1-2, with 9 bases that match TRBD1. Germline V lookup: CDR1 SGHRS, CDR2 YFSETQ. J lost 7 bases, V lost 4 bases, and 8 bases had no gene match. The CDR3 length is 14 residues. CDR3 coding DNA: TGCGCCAGCAGCAGAGATACAGGGGGCAGTGGCTACACCTTC. Protein: CASSRDTGGSGYTF.

The J gene is TRBJ1-6, the V gene TRBV12-3 or TRBV12-4, with TRBD1 matching 8 bases. There are 16 residues in the CDR3. V lost 7 bases and J lost 8; bases outside the gene matches: 13. The CDR3 loop reads CASTKDWTGWYSPLHF. The CDR3 nucleotides are TGTGCCAGCACCAAAGATTGGACAGGGTGGTATTCACCCCTCCACTTT.

V is TRBV29-1 and J is TRBJ1-1; TRBD1 aligns across 9 bases. The germline CDR1 and CDR2 sequences are SQVTM and ANQGSEA. The CDR3 length is 12 residues. V dropped 2 bases and J dropped 11; count of bases not matched to a gene: 6. CDR3 bases: TGCAGCGTTGAACGGGACAGGGATGAGGCTTTCTTT. It codes for CSVERDRDEAFF.

This clonotype was detected a few times. The CDR3, as DNA: TGTGCCAGCATGGACCGGGGGTCCTACAATGAGCAGTTCTTC. It translates to CASMDRGSYNEQFF. The V call is TRBV2, the J call TRBJ2-1, with TRBD2 as a possible D gene (6 bases). Germline lookup yields CDR1 SNHLY and CDR2 FYNNEI. V was cut by 7 bases and J by 1 base, with 11 bases left in between. This CDR3 is built from 14 residues. Complete variable domain (other parts from reference TRBV2 and TRBJ2-1): EPEVTQTPSHQVTQMGQEVILRCVPISNHLYFYWYRQILGQKVEFLVSFYNNEISEKSEIFDDQFSVERPDGSNFTLKIRSTKLEDSAMYFCASMDRGSYNEQFFGPGTRLTVL.

This clonotype showed up just a few times. The genes are TRBV12-3 or TRBV12-4 and TRBJ1-2; maybe TRBD1 (5 bases). The CDR3 is 14 amino acids. V lost 3 bases and J 6 bases, leaving 14 bases between the germline ends. CDR3 nucleotide sequence: TGTGCCAGCAGTTTTTCGGGACCCCCTAATGGCTACACCTTC. Amino acid sequence: CASSFSGPPNGYTF.

CDR3 sequence (DNA): TGTGCCAGCAGCGGGCAGAGGGTCTACAATGAGCAGTTCTTC. It codes for CASSGQRVYNEQFF. The chain combines TRBV7-8 with TRBJ2-1; maybe TRBD2 (5 bases). The germline V gene encodes CDR1 SGHVS and CDR2 FQNEAQ. The length of the CDR3 is 14 residues. The germline V and J ends were trimmed by 5 bases and 3 bases, with 11 bases remaining between them.

The CDR3 coding sequence is TGTGCCAGCAGCGGGACAGGTGTCGGTAGGCACACTGAAGCTTTCTTT. Translation: CASSGTGVGRHTEAFF. The genes are TRBV7-9 and TRBJ1-1; TRBD1 matches at 8 bases. CDR3 length equals 16 residues. The germline CDR1 and CDR2 sequences are SEHNR and FQNEAQ (reference sequence). Trimming at V came to 5 bases and at J to 3 bases, leaving 11 bases not matched to a gene.

This chain links TRBV3-1 with TRBJ2-3, with 7 nucleotides matching TRBD1. The CDR3 length is 15 residues. The junction had 4 bases not matched to a gene; V was cut back by 4 bases and J by 0 bases. Germline CDR1 LGHDT, CDR2 YNNKEL (reference sequence). CDR3 sequence: CASSPGQPSTDTQYF. CDR3 nucleotide sequence: TGTGCCAGCAGCCCGGGACAGCCGAGCACAGATACGCAGTATTTT.

V gene TRBV5-1 combines with J gene TRBJ1-6; D remains ambiguous. This CDR3 has 14 amino acids. V dropped 4 bases and J dropped 8 bases, with 13 bases sitting between them. Germline CDR1 is SGHRS and CDR2 is YFSETQ. As DNA, the CDR3 is TGCGCCAGCAGCCTACGCAGGCCCGATTCACCCCTCCACTTT. It translates to CASSLRRPDSPLHF.

This CDR3 is CASSPSGVDTGELFF. The CDR3 DNA reads TGCGCCAGCAGCCCTTCGGGGGTTGACACCGGGGAGCTGTTTTTT. The rearrangement links TRBV5-1 to TRBJ2-2; D is perhaps TRBD2 (6 bases). The V gene's germline CDR1 is SGHRS and CDR2 YFSETQ. V lost 4 bases and J lost 3, with 13 bases in between. CDR3 length: 15 amino acids. The full variable domain, in which reference TRBV5-1 and TRBJ2-2 provide the parts outside the CDR3, is KAGVTQTPRYLIKTRGQQVTLSCSPISGHRSVSWYQQTPGQGLQFLFEYFSETQRNKGNFPGRFSGRQFSNSRSEMNVSTLELGDSALYLCASSPSGVDTGELFFGEGSRLTVL.

This clonotype was recorded a few times. The chain carries TRBV27 and TRBJ1-3; perhaps TRBD1 as D (5 bases). The CDR3 consists of 12 residues. Trimming stripped 5 bases from V and 9 bases from J, with 11 bases between. Germline-derived CDR1 and CDR2 are MNHEY and SMNVEV (reference sequence). CDR3 protein: CASSRDLLTIYF. In nucleotides, the CDR3 is TGTGCCAGCAGTAGGGACTTGCTCACCATATATTTT.

The V and J genes are TRBV7-2 and TRBJ2-2, with 10 bases fitting TRBD1. J lost 4 bases, V lost 1 base, and 6 bases had no gene match. The CDR3 is made up of 17 amino acids. CDR1 and CDR2 from the germline V gene are SGHTA and FQGNSA. The CDR3: CASSLGAGTGATGELFF. The CDR3 DNA follows: TGTGCCAGCAGCTTAGGGGCCGGGACAGGGGCCACCGGGGAGCTGTTTTTT. The entire variable domain, with the rest obtained from reference TRBV7-2 and TRBJ2-2, is as follows: GAGVSQSPSNKVTEKGKDVELRCDPISGHTALYWYRQSLGQGLEFLIYFQGNSAPDKSGLPSDRFSAERTGGSVSTLTIQRTQQEDSAVYLCASSLGAGTGATGELFFGEGSRLTVL.

This clonotype was counted only a few times. The chain uses TRBV7-2 and TRBJ2-2; the D gene could be TRBD1 or TRBD2 (5 bases each). The germline CDR1 and CDR2 sequences are SGHTA and FQGNSA. V was cut by 2 bases and J by 2 bases, with 12 bases left in between. The CDR3 has 16 residues. The CDR3 bases are TGTGCCAGCAGCTTATTTAGGGACCGAAACACCGGGGAGCTGTTTTTT. Its translation: CASSLFRDRNTGELFF.